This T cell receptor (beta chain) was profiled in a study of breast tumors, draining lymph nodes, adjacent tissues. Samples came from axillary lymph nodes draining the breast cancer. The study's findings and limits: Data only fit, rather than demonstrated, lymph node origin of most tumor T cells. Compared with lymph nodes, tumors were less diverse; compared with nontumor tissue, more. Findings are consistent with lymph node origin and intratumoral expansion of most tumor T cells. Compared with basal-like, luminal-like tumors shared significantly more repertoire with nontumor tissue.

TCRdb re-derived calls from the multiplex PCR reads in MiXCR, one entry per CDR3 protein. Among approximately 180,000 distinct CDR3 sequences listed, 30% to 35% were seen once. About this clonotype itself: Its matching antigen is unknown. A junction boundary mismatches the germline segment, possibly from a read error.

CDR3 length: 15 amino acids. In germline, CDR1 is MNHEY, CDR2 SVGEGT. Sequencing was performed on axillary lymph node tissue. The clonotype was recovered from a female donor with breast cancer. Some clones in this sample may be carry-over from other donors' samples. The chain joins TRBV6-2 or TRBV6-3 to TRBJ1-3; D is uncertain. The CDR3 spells CASSQATHSGNAIYF. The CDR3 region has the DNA TGTGCCAGCAGTCAAGCGACCCACTCTGGAAACGCCATATATTTT.